This T cell receptor beta chain was obtained from a study of human T cells and chemical hapten exposure. Time point reported: patch test 3, about 24 weeks after DPC sensitization. Treatment indicated: therapeutic diphenylcyclopropenone sensitization with weekly scalp DPC. This clonotype appeared a single time. TCRdb re-analysed the RACE reads in MiXCR, keeping a single row per CDR3 protein. The sample records approximately 97,000 distinct CDR3 sequences, 25% to 35% being singletons. The V segment lost 6 bases and the J segment 0 bases; nucleotides outside the gene matches: 12. This CDR3 spans 17 amino acids. Germline V gene lookup returns CDR1 DFQATT and CDR2 SNEGSKA (reference sequence).

The J gene is TRBJ2-7, the V gene TRBV20-1; 12 bases map to TRBD2. The source was whole blood, collected in connection with sensitization to the hapten diphenylcyclopropenone (DPC). This TCR derives from a middle-aged man with alopecia areata. Some clones in this sample may be carry-over from other donors' samples. The CDR3 is CSAHPPPSGRASYEQYF. The CDR3 region has the DNA TGCAGTGCGCATCCACCCCCTAGCGGGAGGGCCTCCTACGAGCAGTACTTC.